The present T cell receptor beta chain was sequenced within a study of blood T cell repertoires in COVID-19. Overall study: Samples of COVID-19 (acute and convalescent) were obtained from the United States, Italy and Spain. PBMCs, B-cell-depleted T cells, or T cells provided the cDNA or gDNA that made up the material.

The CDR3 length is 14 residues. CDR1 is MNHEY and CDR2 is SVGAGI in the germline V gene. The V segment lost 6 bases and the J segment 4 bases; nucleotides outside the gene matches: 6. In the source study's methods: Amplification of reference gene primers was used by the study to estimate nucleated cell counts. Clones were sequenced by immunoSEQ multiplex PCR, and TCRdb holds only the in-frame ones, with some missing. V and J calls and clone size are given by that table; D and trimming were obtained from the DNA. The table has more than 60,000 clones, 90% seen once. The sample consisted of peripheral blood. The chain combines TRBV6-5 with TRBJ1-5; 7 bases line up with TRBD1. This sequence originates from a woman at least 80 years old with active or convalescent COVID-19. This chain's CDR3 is CASREGTANQPQHF. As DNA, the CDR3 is TGTGCCAGCAGGGAGGGGACAGCTAATCAGCCCCAGCATTTT.